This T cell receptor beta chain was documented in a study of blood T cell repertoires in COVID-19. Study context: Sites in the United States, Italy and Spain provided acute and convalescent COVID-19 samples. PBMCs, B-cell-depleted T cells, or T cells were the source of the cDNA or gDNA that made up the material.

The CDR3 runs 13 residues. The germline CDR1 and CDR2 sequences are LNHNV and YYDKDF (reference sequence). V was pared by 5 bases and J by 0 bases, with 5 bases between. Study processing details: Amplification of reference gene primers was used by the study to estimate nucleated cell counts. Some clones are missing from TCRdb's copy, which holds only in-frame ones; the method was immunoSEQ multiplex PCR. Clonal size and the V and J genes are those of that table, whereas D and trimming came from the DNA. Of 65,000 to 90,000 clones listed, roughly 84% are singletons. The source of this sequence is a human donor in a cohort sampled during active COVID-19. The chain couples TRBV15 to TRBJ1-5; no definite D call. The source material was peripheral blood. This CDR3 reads CATSYSSNQPQHF. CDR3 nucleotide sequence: TGTGCCACCAGCTACAGTAGCAATCAGCCCCAGCATTTT.